This T cell receptor beta chain was found in a study of beta chain features in type 1 diabetes. Study overall: Patients were similar to healthy donors in age and gender (as well as in cell yields).

Whole-study findings and limits: Moderate but significant shortening of TCRB CDR3s was recorded in all four CD4+ subsets from Type 1 diabetes patients.

Per germline, CDR1 SNHLY and CDR2 FYNNEI. After removal of 6 bases from V and 4 bases from J, the junction contained 3 bases not matched to a gene. The CDR3 covers 15 residues. In the case of this clone: Its target is unknown.

Reverse transcription of all isolated RNA meant that expressed TCRB transcripts were sequenced. Libraries were prepared by immunoSEQ multiplex PCR; TCRdb keeps only in-frame clonotypes and omits some of them. Here the sample spans approximately 58,000 clones, just under 65% being singletons. V gene TRBV2 combines with J gene TRBJ2-2; 12 nucleotides match TRBD2. The specimen was stem cell memory CD4+ T cells from blood. The clonotype comes from a woman aged 25 to 45 with type 1 diabetes. The CDR3 coding sequence is TGTGCCAGCAGATGGACTAGCGGGACCACCGGGGAGCTGTTTTTT. Amino acid sequence: CASRWTSGTTGELFF.